The 17 T cell receptor beta chains below all came from one sample that was sequenced in a study of T cell responses to AZD1222 COVID-19 vaccine. Profiled with immunoSEQ multiplex PCR; TCRdb holds only in-frame clones, not every one. The data hold 120,000 to 150,000 clones, with 88% observed a single time. The specimen comprised peripheral blood, sampled 28 days after the second dose of the MenACWY control vaccine. These receptors originate from an adult who received the MenACWY meningococcal vaccine as a control.

This sequence joins TRBV27 and TRBJ1-1; D uncertain. Germline CDR1 is MNHEY and CDR2 is SMNVEV (reference sequence). With 1 base removed from V and 5 bases from J, the gap between germline ends came to 11 bases. This CDR3 is 14 amino acids long. The CDR3 DNA sequence: TGTGCCAGCAGTTTATTTCGACCGGGAACTGAAGCTTTCTTT. Amino acids: CASSLFRPGTEAFF.

The chain carries TRBV9 and TRBJ1-6, with a tentative D call TRBD1 (6 bases). V lost 0 bases and J lost 3, with 16 bases in between. Germline values: CDR1 SGDLS, CDR2 YYNGEE. CDR3 length: 18 amino acids. CDR3 DNA: TGTGCCAGCAGCGTAGTGGCTTGGACGGACAGCTATAATTCACCCCTCCACTTT. It is translated as CASSVVAWTDSYNSPLHF.

The V gene is TRBV6-2 or TRBV6-3, the J gene TRBJ1-6; 9 bases fit TRBD1. The ends lost 6 bases at V and 14 bases at J; junction bases unmatched: 11. The CDR3 extends over 14 amino acids. The V gene's germline CDR1 is MNHEY and CDR2 SVGEGT. CDR3 bases: TGTGCCAGCAGCCGCCCGGGACAGGGCCCTGCCCTCCACTTT. It translates to CASSRPGQGPALHF.

The chain employs TRBV4-1 and TRBJ1-2, with no clear D. Looked up from germline, CDR1 is MGHRA and CDR2 is YSYEKL. This CDR3 spans 14 amino acids. The V end lost 1 base, the J end lost 4 bases, and 10 bases lay between the germline ends. Here the CDR3 reads CASSQGSERYGYTF. Written as DNA, the CDR3 is TGCGCCAGCAGCCAAGGGTCGGAACGCTATGGCTACACCTTC.

The chain links TRBV11-3 to TRBJ2-5, with a possible D match to TRBD2 (5 bases). Germline V gives CDR1 SGHNT, CDR2 YENEEA. V was clipped by 5 bases and J by 6 bases, with 16 bases between them. The CDR3 runs 14 residues. The CDR3 DNA follows: TGTGCCAGCAGCAGCCCGGGGAGAGGGAAGACCCAGTACTTC. It codes for CASSSPGRGKTQYF. The whole variable domain, filled in from reference TRBV11-3 and TRBJ2-5, reads EAGVVQSPRYKIIEKKQPVAFWCNPISGHNTLYWYLQNLGQGPELLIRYENEEAVDDSQLPKDRFSAERLKGVDSTLKIQPAELGDSAVYLCASSSPGRGKTQYFGPGTRLLVL.

This rearrangement joins TRBV11-1 to TRBJ1-1; the match to TRBD1 covers 7 bases. This CDR3 is built from 14 residues. CDR1 SGHAT and CDR2 FQDESV come from the germline V gene (reference sequence). The trim removed 3 bases at V and 6 bases at J, leaving 7 bases unmatched. This CDR3 reads CASSFKGAVAEAFF. CDR3 coding DNA: TGTGCCAGCAGCTTCAAGGGGGCGGTTGCTGAAGCTTTCTTT.

The rearrangement uses TRBV3-1 (or the pseudogene TRBV3-2) and TRBJ2-7; D is ambiguous. Between the trimmed V and J ends, which lost 0 bases and 3 bases, there was a span of 21 bases. CDR1 LGHDT and CDR2 YNNKEL come from the germline V gene (reference sequence). The CDR3 covers 18 residues. As DNA, the CDR3 is TGTGCCAGCAGCCAAGAGAGGTGTGGGCTTCAGGTCTTCTACGAGCAGTACTTC. Its protein product is CASSQERCGLQVFYEQYF.

The chain joins TRBV29-1 to TRBJ2-6; weak D call: TRBD1 (6 bases). CDR3 length equals 18 residues. Germline values: CDR1 SQVTM, CDR2 ANQGSEA. V lost 4 bases and J 3 bases, leaving 22 bases between the germline ends. Written as DNA, the CDR3 is TGCAGCGTTGGGGTCAGGGGCCCGTTGAATGATGGGGCCAACGTCCTGACTTTC. This codes for CSVGVRGPLNDGANVLTF.

The CDR3 loop reads CASSANLNRVGYTF. Written as DNA, the CDR3 is TGTGCCAGCAGCGCAAACCTAAACAGGGTTGGCTACACCTTC. This chain uses TRBV9 with TRBJ1-2, with D possibly TRBD1 on 6 matching bases. CDR1 is SGDLS, CDR2 YYNGEE, per germline. CDR3 length equals 14 residues. V lost 3 bases and J lost 7, with 16 bases in between.

J is TRBJ1-2 and V is TRBV7-6; 11 bases match TRBD1. Germline lookup yields CDR1 SGHVS and CDR2 FNYEAQ. V lost 3 bases to trimming and J lost 6 bases; unmatched junction nucleotides: 3. CDR3 length equals 14 residues. The DNA of the CDR3 is TGTGCCAGCAGCTTGGGACAGGGGGTAGATGGCTACACCTTC. Translating gives CASSLGQGVDGYTF. The full variable domain, its missing parts supplied by reference TRBV7-6 and TRBJ1-2, is GAGVSQSPRYKVTKRGQDVALRCDPISGHVSLYWYRQALGQGPEFLTYFNYEAQQDKSGLPNDRFSAERPEGSISTLTIQRTEQRDSAMYRCASSLGQGVDGYTFGSGTRLTVV.

The rearrangement uses TRBV18 and TRBJ2-5, with 13 bases identical to TRBD2. V gave up 3 bases and J gave up 4 bases; unmatched junction bases: 2. CDR3 length: 15 amino acids. The germline V gene has CDR1 KGHSH and CDR2 LQKENI. CDR3 in amino acids: CASSPRTSGRETQYF. The CDR3 DNA is TGTGCCAGCTCACCGCGGACTAGCGGGAGAGAGACCCAGTACTTC.

This clone has a single count. V is TRBV4-1 and J is TRBJ1-1; D unresolved. The germline V gene encodes CDR1 MGHRA and CDR2 YSYEKL. The V and J ends lost 5 bases and 4 bases respectively, with 8 bases between them. The CDR3 loop spans 12 amino acids. CDR3 DNA sequence: TGCGCCAGCAGCAGGGCCGGCACTGAAGCTTTCTTT. Its translation: CASSRAGTEAFF.

This CDR3 reads CASSTDRTGNTEAFF. Here the CDR3 DNA reads TGTGCCAGCAGCACCGATAGGACGGGGAACACTGAAGCTTTCTTT. V gene TRBV5-4 combines with J gene TRBJ1-1; no clear D. CDR3 length equals 15 residues. The V end lost 4 bases, the J end lost 1 base, and 14 bases lay between the germline ends. CDR1 SGHNT and CDR2 YYREEE come from the germline V gene (reference sequence).

The chain is built from TRBV27 and TRBJ2-7; TRBD2 matches 8 bases. CDR1 MNHEY and CDR2 SMNVEV come from the germline V gene (reference sequence). This CDR3 spans 14 amino acids. After removal of 4 bases from V and 4 bases from J, the junction contained 6 bases not matched to a gene. CDR3: CASSSPSGQYEQYF. CDR3 DNA: TGTGCCAGCAGTTCTCCTAGCGGGCAGTACGAGCAGTACTTC.

This sequence joins TRBV24-1 and TRBJ1-1; D gene unclear. Trimming took off 4 bases at V and 7 bases at J, with 12 bases between the two ends. Germline CDR1 and CDR2: KGHDR and SFDVKD. The CDR3 extends over 13 amino acids. The CDR3 bases are TGTGCCACCAGTGAAGGACCTACCCATGAAGCTTTCTTT. It yields the protein CATSEGPTHEAFF.

The chain joins TRBV9 to TRBJ1-2; tentatively, D is TRBD1 (6 bases). V was trimmed by 4 bases and J by 0 bases, leaving 16 bases between them. Germline-derived CDR1 and CDR2 are SGDLS and YYNGEE. The CDR3 spans 16 residues. CDR3 in DNA: TGTGCCAGCAGCCCTAGAGGGACACCTTCTAACTATGGCTACACCTTC. This codes for CASSPRGTPSNYGYTF. Based on the CDR3 plus reference TRBV9 and TRBJ1-2, the full variable domain is DSGVTQTPKHLITATGQRVTLRCSPRSGDLSVYWYQQSLDQGLQFLIQYYNGEERAKGNILERFSAQQFPDLHSELNLSSLELGDSALYFCASSPRGTPSNYGYTFGSGTRLTVV.

The table lists this clone with a few counts. The rearrangement uses TRBV30 and TRBJ1-2, with 8 bases fitting TRBD1. From germline, CDR1 is GTSNPN and CDR2 SVGIG (reference sequence). The V segment lost 2 bases and the J segment 5 bases; nucleotides outside the gene matches: 7. The CDR3 runs 14 residues. In nucleotides, the CDR3 is TGTGCCTGGAGTCCCCGGGACAGGCATTATGGCTACACCTTC. Amino acid sequence: CAWSPRDRHYGYTF.